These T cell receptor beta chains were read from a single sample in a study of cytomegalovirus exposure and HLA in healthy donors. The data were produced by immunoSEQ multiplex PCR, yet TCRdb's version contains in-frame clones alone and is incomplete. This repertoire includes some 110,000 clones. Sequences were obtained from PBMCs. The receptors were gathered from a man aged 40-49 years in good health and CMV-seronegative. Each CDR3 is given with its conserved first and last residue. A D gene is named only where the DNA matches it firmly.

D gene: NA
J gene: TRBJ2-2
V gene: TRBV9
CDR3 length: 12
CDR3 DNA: TGTGCCAGCAGCCTAAACACCGGGGAGCTGTTTTTT
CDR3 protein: CASSLNTGELFF

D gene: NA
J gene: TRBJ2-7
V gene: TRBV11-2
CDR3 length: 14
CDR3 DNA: TGTGCCAGCAGCCCAAGGCTACAGGGTAACGAGCAGTACTTC
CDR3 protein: CASSPRLQGNEQYF

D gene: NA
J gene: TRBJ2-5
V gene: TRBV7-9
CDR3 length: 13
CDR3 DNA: TGTGCCAGCAGACGGGACTTCCAAGAGACCCAGTACTTC
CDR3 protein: CASRRDFQETQYF

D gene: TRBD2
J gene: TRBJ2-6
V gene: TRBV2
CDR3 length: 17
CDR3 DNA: TGTGCCACCCGGACTAGCGGGGGACGCTCTGGGGCCAACGTCCTGACTTTC
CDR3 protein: CATRTSGGRSGANVLTF

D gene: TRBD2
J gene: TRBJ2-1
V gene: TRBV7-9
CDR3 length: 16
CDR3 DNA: TGTGCCAGCAGCTTAGACCTAGCGGGAGCGCACAATGAGCAGTTCTTC
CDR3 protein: CASSLDLAGAHNEQFF

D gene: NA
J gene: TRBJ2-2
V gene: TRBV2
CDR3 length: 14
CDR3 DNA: TGTGCCAGCAGTGAACAAACGAACACCGGGGAGCTGTTTTTT
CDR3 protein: CASSEQTNTGELFF

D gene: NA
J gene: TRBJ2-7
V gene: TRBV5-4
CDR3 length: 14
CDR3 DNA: TGTGCCAGCAGCTTGGAAAGTGGCGGAGTCGAGCAGTACTTC
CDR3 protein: CASSLESGGVEQYF

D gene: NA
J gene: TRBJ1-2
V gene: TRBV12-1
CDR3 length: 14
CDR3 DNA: TGTGCCAGCAGCTCGGACAGGGGGCCGGGTGGCTACACCTTC
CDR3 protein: CASSSDRGPGGYTF

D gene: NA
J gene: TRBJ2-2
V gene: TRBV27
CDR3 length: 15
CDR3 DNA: TGTGCCAGCCGTCGCGGGACAGTGAACACCGGGGAGCTGTTTTTT
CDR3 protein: CASRRGTVNTGELFF

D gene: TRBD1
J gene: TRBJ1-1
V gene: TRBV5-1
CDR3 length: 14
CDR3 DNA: TGCGCCAGCAGAGCACAGGGGGTTACCACTGAAGCTTTCTTT
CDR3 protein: CASRAQGVTTEAFF

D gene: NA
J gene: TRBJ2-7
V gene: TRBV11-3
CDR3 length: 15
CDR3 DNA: TGTGCCAGCAGCTTAGCGGGAGAAGCAAACTACGAGCAGTACTTC
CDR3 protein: CASSLAGEANYEQYF

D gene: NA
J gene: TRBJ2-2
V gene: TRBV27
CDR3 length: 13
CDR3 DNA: TGTGCCAGCAGTTTAGCGGTCACCGGGGAGCTGTTTTTT
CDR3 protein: CASSLAVTGELFF

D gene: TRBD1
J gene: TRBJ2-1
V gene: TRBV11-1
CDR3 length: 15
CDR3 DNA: TGTGCCAGCAGCCAGGACAGGGGGCTTTACAATGAGCAGTTCTTC
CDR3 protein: CASSQDRGLYNEQFF

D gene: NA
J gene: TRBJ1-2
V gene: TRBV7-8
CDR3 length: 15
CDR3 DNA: TGTGCCAGCAGCCCAGGTCTGGGGGCGGACATGGGCTACACCTTC
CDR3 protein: CASSPGLGADMGYTF

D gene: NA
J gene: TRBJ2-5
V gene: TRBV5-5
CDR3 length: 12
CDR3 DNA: TGTGCCAGCAGCTGGACTGAAGAGACCCAGTACTTC
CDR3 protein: CASSWTEETQYF

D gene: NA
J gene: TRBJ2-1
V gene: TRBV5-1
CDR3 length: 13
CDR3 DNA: TGCGCCAGCAGCTTGGGACTCCACAATGAGCAGTTCTTC
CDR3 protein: CASSLGLHNEQFF

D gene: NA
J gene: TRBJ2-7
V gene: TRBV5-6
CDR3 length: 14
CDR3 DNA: TGTGCCAGCAGCTTCGGCGGCCCCGGTGTGGAGCAGTACTTC
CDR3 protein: CASSFGGPGVEQYF

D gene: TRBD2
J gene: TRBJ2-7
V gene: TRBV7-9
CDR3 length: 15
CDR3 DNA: TGTGCCAGCAGCTTAATGGCGGGAGGGCCCTACGAGCAGTACTTC
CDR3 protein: CASSLMAGGPYEQYF

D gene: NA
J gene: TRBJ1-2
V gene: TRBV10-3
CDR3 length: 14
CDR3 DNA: TGTGCCATCAGTGAAGAGGGTCCTCCCTATGGCTACACCTTC
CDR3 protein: CAISEEGPPYGYTF

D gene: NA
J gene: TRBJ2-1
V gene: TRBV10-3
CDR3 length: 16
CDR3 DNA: TGTGCCATCAGTGCCCAGGGGCTAGTCGGATACAATGAGCAGTTCTTC
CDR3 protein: CAISAQGLVGYNEQFF

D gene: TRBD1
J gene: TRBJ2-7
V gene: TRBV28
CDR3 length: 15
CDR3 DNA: TGTGCCAGCAGTTTATACGGACAGGGGGCGGGAGAGCAGTACTTC
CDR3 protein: CASSLYGQGAGEQYF

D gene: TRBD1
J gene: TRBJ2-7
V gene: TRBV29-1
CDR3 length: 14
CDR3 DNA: TGCAGCGTCGAGGGGGCAGGGGGCCCCTACGAGCAGTACTTC
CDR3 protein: CSVEGAGGPYEQYF